These 25 T cell receptor beta chains were sequenced from one sample in a study of cytomegalovirus exposure and HLA in healthy donors. Amplification used 60 Vbeta primers and 13 Jbeta primers. Method: immunoSEQ multiplex PCR; TCRdb's copy keeps in-frame clones and lacks some. The table records roughly 170,000 clones, around 82% of them present only once. The sequencing sample was made of PBMCs. Receptors were obtained from a woman in her fifties or sixties in good health and CMV-seropositive.

The table lists this clone with a few counts. The genes are TRBV6-5 and TRBJ1-4; 10 bases line up with TRBD1. The V segment lost 11 bases and the J segment 7 bases; nucleotides outside the gene matches: 7. The CDR3 is 13 residues long. CDR1 MNHEY and CDR2 SVGAGI come from the germline V gene. This CDR3 is CASRGTGAEKLFF. CDR3 sequence (DNA): TGTGCCTCCAGGGGGACAGGGGCTGAAAAACTGTTTTTT.

V usage is TRBV9 and J usage is TRBJ2-1; D uncertain. V shed 3 bases and J shed 7 bases, with 11 bases lying between them. The CDR3 is 13 amino acids. Germline V gives CDR1 SGDLS, CDR2 YYNGEE. Written as DNA, the CDR3 is TGTGCCAGCAGCGCCCCCCCACAGAATGAGCAGTTCTTC. Its protein is CASSAPPQNEQFF.

This sequence joins TRBV7-3 and TRBJ2-3; TRBD2 matches 11 bases. Germline V gene lookup returns CDR1 SGHTA and CDR2 FQGTGA. V lost 0 bases, J lost 4 bases, and 6 bases stayed unmatched. CDR3 length: 17 residues. CDR3 coding DNA: TGTGCCAGCAGCTTAACGGGTAGCGGGGGGGGCTCAGATACGCAGTATTTT. Residues: CASSLTGSGGGSDTQYF.

This clone was seen once. The chain is built from TRBV5-1 and TRBJ1-4; D is unclear. The germline gives CDR1 SGHRS, CDR2 YFSETQ. The CDR3 covers 16 residues. V shed 4 bases and J shed 0 bases, with 13 bases lying between them. DNA for the CDR3: TGCGCCAGCAGCCCCGGGAGCAGTGCAACTAATGAAAAACTGTTTTTT. Translation: CASSPGSSATNEKLFF.

The rearrangement joins TRBV28 to TRBJ2-7; maybe TRBD1 (6 bases). Trimming left V 2 bases short and J 5 bases short, with 19 bases between. Germline assignment: CDR1 MDHEN and CDR2 SYDVKM. This CDR3 is built from 16 residues. This CDR3 is CASSLATGTGWDEQYF. The CDR3 bases are TGTGCCAGCAGTTTAGCGACGGGTACAGGGTGGGACGAGCAGTACTTC. Using reference TRBV28 and TRBJ2-7 for the parts outside the CDR3, the full variable domain is DVKVTQSSRYLVKRTGEKVFLECVQDMDHENMFWYRQDPGLGLRLIYFSYDVKMKEKGDIPEGYSVSREKKERFSLILESASTNQTSMYLCASSLATGTGWDEQYFGPGTRLTVT.

The chain is built from TRBV6-1 and TRBJ1-1, with 8 bases matching TRBD1. This CDR3 contains 14 residues. Germline CDR1 reads MNHNS; CDR2 reads SASEGT. Trimming cost V 5 bases and J 8 bases; bases outside gene matches: 10. The CDR3 DNA reads as TGTGCCAGCAGTACCGACAGGGGCACTGGGGAAGCTTTCTTT. Amino acid sequence: CASSTDRGTGEAFF.

The chain couples TRBV7-9 to TRBJ1-3; 7 bases match TRBD1. Germline lookup yields CDR1 SEHNR and CDR2 FQNEAQ (reference sequence). The J segment lost 8 bases and the V segment lost 6 bases, leaving 7 bases of the junction unmatched. The CDR3 runs to 13 residues. The CDR3 DNA reads TGTGCCAGCAGACAGGGGACGCTTGACACCATATATTTT. Translation: CASRQGTLDTIYF.

This clone has a single count. The chain links TRBV7-8 to TRBJ2-3; D gene unclear. Germline values: CDR1 SGHVS, CDR2 FQNEAQ. This CDR3 comprises 15 residues. V dropped 1 base and J dropped 5 bases, with 13 bases sitting between them. The CDR3, as DNA: TGTGCCAGCAGCTTAGGGGCAGGTAAAGGAGATACGCAGTATTTT. It codes for CASSLGAGKGDTQYF.

The chain uses TRBV6-4 and TRBJ2-1, with 8 bases matching TRBD1. The junction had 5 bases not matched to a gene; V was cut back by 4 bases and J by 9 bases. This CDR3 spans 13 amino acids. Germline V lookup: CDR1 MRHNA, CDR2 SNTAGT. CDR3 loop: CASSVETGAEQFF. The CDR3 DNA reads TGTGCCAGCAGTGTCGAGACAGGGGCTGAGCAGTTCTTC.

This clone was observed a few times. The V gene is TRBV21-1, the J gene TRBJ2-4; TRBD1, the table's D call, lacks a check against the DNA. TRBV21-1 is noted as a pseudogene. The CDR3 runs 16 residues. Written as DNA, the CDR3 is TGTGCCAGCTTGTGTCGGGTTGACAGGGGGCAAAACATTCAGTACTTC. It is translated as CASLCRVDRGQNIQYF.

The chain combines TRBV18 with TRBJ2-5; D possibly corresponds to TRBD1 (5 bases). CDR3 length: 15 residues. V was trimmed by 4 bases and J by 3 bases, leaving 15 bases between them. CDR1 is KGHSH and CDR2 is LQKENI in the germline V gene. Written as DNA, the CDR3 is TGTGCCAGCTCACGGGTCGACAGACCCAAAGAGACCCAGTACTTC. It yields the protein CASSRVDRPKETQYF.

V usage is TRBV29-1 and J usage is TRBJ2-3; 9 bases match TRBD2. From germline, CDR1 is SQVTM and CDR2 ANQGSEA. The V and J ends lost 4 bases and 5 bases, in that order; junction bases with no gene match: 4. The CDR3 is 13 residues long. CDR3 DNA sequence: TGCAGCGTTGGAGGCGGGGGGGTAGATACGCAGTATTTT. It yields the protein CSVGGGGVDTQYF.

CDR3 bases: TGTGCCAGCAGCTTAGGACCCCGAGGGGGAAACACCATATATTTT. It is translated as CASSLGPRGGNTIYF. This rearrangement joins TRBV11-2 to TRBJ1-3; no definite D call. The CDR3 runs 15 residues. Germline V gene lookup returns CDR1 SGHAT and CDR2 FQNNGV. The V and J ends lost 1 base and 4 bases respectively, with 11 bases between them.

The chain couples TRBV11-2 to TRBJ2-1; possibly TRBD1 for D (5 bases). The CDR3 has 14 residues. Germline CDR1 and CDR2: SGHAT and FQNNGV. V was pared by 6 bases and J by 7 bases, with 16 bases between. The CDR3 sequence: CASRSPEGVNEQFF. CDR3 coding DNA: TGTGCCAGCAGGTCACCAGAAGGGGTGAATGAGCAGTTCTTC.

The chain recombines TRBV11-3 with TRBJ2-2, with D maybe TRBD1 (5 bases). Germline CDR1 is SGHNT and CDR2 is YENEEA. The CDR3 runs 14 residues. V was shortened by 7 bases and J by 3 bases, with 12 bases between the two germline ends. The CDR3 loop reads CASKGQGDTGELFF. The CDR3 DNA follows: TGTGCCAGCAAAGGGCAGGGTGACACCGGGGAGCTGTTTTTT.

The chain carries TRBV30 and TRBJ2-4; weak D call: TRBD1 (6 bases). V shed 3 bases and J shed 0 bases, with 12 bases lying between them. This CDR3 contains 15 residues. Germline V gene lookup returns CDR1 GTSNPN and CDR2 SVGIG (reference sequence). The chain's CDR3 is CAWSVTGIAKNIQYF. The CDR3 DNA follows: TGTGCCTGGAGCGTCACAGGGATAGCCAAAAACATTCAGTACTTC.

This chain connects TRBV5-6 to TRBJ2-1, with D hard to call. This CDR3 contains 11 residues. Germline CDR1 and CDR2: SGHDT and YYEEEE. V was cut by 1 base and J by 10 bases, with 6 bases left in between. The CDR3 here is CASSLNAEQFF. CDR3 coding DNA: TGTGCCAGCAGCTTGAACGCGGAGCAGTTCTTC.

The V and J genes are TRBV27 and TRBJ1-5; D gene unclear. With 5 bases removed from V and 0 bases from J, the gap between germline ends came to 5 bases. Germline assignment: CDR1 MNHEY and CDR2 SMNVEV (reference sequence). This CDR3 comprises 13 residues. CDR3 loop: CASSINSNQPQHF. The CDR3 nucleotides are TGTGCCAGCAGTATTAATAGCAATCAGCCCCAGCATTTT.

The V and J genes are TRBV7-8 and TRBJ2-5, with D possibly TRBD1 on 6 matching bases. V shed 4 bases and J shed 5 bases, with 17 bases lying between them. CDR1 and CDR2 (germline): SGHVS, FQNEAQ. This CDR3 comprises 15 residues. The CDR3 coding sequence is TGTGCCAGCAGCTGGAACAGGGTCATAACGGAGACCCAGTACTTC. Translation: CASSWNRVITETQYF.

V usage is TRBV6-1 and J usage is TRBJ1-2; a weak D match, TRBD1 (6 bases). This CDR3 spans 13 amino acids. Germline V gives CDR1 MNHNS, CDR2 SASEGT. Trimming removed 7 bases from V and 4 bases from J, with 13 bases in between. The CDR3 DNA follows: TGTGCCAGCAAGAGCCAGGGGTTCTATGGCTACACCTTC. This codes for CASKSQGFYGYTF.

This clone was observed a few times. One junction end disagrees with the germline gene, perhaps due to a read error. The chain couples TRBV7-7 to TRBJ1-1; 7 bases are shared with TRBD1. CDR1 and CDR2 from the germline V gene are SSHAT and FNYEAQ (reference sequence). This CDR3 is built from 17 residues. The DNA of the CDR3 is TGTGCTAGCAGCCGCCGGTTACAGGGGAATATGAACACTGAAGCTTTCTTT. It encodes CASSRRLQGNMNTEAFF.

CDR3 region: CASSPGTGYRDEQFF. DNA of the CDR3: TGTGCCAGCAGTCCCGGGACAGGATATCGGGATGAGCAGTTCTTC. The chain joins TRBV6-5 to TRBJ2-1; 8 bases match TRBD1. With V trimmed by 5 bases and J by 8 bases, 11 bases remained unmatched. CDR3 length: 15 amino acids. CDR1 and CDR2 from the germline V gene are MNHEY and SVGAGI.

This chain joins TRBV6-5 and TRBJ1-1; TRBD1 is a possible D gene (6 bases). The ends were cut back, 6 bases at V and 2 bases at J, with 13 bases in the middle. This CDR3 is 14 amino acids long. The germline CDR1 and CDR2 sequences are MNHEY and SVGAGI. For the CDR3, the DNA is TGTGCCAGCAGCTTTAGGGGGACCAACACTGAAGCTTTCTTT. Translated, it gives CASSFRGTNTEAFF.

By its share, this clone is medium-sized. The chain recombines TRBV19 with TRBJ1-2; TRBD1 might be the D (5 bases). Germline V gene lookup returns CDR1 LNHDA and CDR2 SQIVND (reference sequence). CDR3 length: 15 amino acids. Trimming removed 8 bases from V and 2 bases from J, with 18 bases in between. The CDR3 coding sequence is TGTGCCAGTCGGGAGGGGTCCGGCCTCAACTATGGCTACACCTTC. Translation: CASREGSGLNYGYTF.

The rearrangement joins TRBV9 to TRBJ1-2, with D unclear. Germline V gene lookup returns CDR1 SGDLS and CDR2 YYNGEE. Trimming cost V 4 bases and J 4 bases, with 11 bases left between them. The CDR3 runs to 13 residues. CDR3 DNA sequence: TGTGCCAGCAGCCCTTCAGAGGCCTATGGCTACACCTTC. Protein product: CASSPSEAYGYTF. The entire variable domain, with the rest obtained from reference TRBV9 and TRBJ1-2, is as follows: DSGVTQTPKHLITATGQRVTLRCSPRSGDLSVYWYQQSLDQGLQFLIQYYNGEERAKGNILERFSAQQFPDLHSELNLSSLELGDSALYFCASSPSEAYGYTFGSGTRLTVV.